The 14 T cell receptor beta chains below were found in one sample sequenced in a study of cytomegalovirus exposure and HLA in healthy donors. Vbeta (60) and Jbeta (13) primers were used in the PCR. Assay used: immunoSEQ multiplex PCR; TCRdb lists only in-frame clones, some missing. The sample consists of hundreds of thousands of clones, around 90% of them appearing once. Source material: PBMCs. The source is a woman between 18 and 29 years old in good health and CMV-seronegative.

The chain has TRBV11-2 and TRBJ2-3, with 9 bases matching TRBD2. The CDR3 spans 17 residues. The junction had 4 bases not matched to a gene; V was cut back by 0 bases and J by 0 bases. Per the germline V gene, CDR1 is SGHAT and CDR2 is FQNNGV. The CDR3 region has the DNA TGTGCCAGCAGCTTAGATAGGCTAGCGGGGAGCACAGATACGCAGTATTTT. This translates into CASSLDRLAGSTDTQYF. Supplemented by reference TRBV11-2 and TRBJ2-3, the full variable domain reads EAGVAQSPRYKIIEKRQSVAFWCNPISGHATLYWYQQILGQGPKLLIQFQNNGVVDDSQLPKDRFSAERLKGVDSTLKIQPAKLEDSAVYLCASSLDRLAGSTDTQYFGPGTRLTVL.

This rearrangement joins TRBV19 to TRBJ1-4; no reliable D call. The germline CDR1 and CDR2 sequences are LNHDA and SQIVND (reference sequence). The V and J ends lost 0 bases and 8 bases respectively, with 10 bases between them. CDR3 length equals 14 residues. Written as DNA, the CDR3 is TGTGCCAGTAGTATAGATGACATTACCGAAAAACTGTTTTTT. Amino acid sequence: CASSIDDITEKLFF.

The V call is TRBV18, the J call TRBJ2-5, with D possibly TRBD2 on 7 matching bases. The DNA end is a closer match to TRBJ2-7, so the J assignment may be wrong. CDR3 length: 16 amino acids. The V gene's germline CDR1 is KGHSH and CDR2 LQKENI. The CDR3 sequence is CASSPQGGGESYEQYF. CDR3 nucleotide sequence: TGTGCCAGCTCACCTCAAGGGGGGGGAGAGTCCTACGAGCAGTACTTC.

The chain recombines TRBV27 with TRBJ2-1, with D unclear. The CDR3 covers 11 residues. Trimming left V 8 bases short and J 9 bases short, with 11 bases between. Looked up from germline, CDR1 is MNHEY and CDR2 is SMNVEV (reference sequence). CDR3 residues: CASLRGSEQFF. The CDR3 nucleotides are TGTGCCAGCCTACGAGGCAGTGAGCAGTTCTTC.

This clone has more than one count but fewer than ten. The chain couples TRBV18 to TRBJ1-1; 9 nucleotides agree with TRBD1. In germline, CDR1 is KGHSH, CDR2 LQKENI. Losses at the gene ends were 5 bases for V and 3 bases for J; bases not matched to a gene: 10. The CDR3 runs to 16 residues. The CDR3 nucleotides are TGTGCCAGCTCATTGCCACAGGGGGCGATATACACTGAAGCTTTCTTT. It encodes CASSLPQGAIYTEAFF.

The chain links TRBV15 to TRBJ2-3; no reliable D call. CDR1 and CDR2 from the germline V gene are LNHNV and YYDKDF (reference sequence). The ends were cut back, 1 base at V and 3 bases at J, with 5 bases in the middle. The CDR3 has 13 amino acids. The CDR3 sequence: CATSRGATDTQYF. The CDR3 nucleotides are TGTGCCACCAGCAGAGGGGCGACAGATACGCAGTATTTT.

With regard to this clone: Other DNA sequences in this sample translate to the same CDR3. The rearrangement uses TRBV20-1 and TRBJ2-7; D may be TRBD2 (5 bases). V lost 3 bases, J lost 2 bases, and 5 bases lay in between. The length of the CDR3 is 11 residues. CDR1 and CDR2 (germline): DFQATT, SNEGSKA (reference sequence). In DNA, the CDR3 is TGCAGTGCTAGCGGGGCCTACGAGCAGTACTTC. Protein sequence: CSASGAYEQYF.

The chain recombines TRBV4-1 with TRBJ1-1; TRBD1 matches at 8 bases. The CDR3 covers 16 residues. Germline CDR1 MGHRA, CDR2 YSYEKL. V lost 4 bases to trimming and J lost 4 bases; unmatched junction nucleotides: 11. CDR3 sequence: CASSLPTGAVGTEAFF. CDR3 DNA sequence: TGCGCCAGCAGCCTTCCGACAGGGGCAGTGGGCACTGAAGCTTTCTTT.

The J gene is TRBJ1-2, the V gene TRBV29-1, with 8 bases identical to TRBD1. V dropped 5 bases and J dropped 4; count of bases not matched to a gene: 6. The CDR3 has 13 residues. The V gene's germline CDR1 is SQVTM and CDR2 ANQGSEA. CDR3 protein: CSVIQGGSYGYTF. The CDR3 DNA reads TGCAGCGTTATACAGGGGGGTTCCTATGGCTACACCTTC. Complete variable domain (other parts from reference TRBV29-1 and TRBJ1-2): SAVISQKPSRDICQRGTSLTIQCQVDSQVTMMFWYRQQPGQSLTLIATANQGSEATYESGFVIDKFPISRPNLTFSTLTVSNMSPEDSSIYLCSVIQGGSYGYTFGSGTRLTVV.

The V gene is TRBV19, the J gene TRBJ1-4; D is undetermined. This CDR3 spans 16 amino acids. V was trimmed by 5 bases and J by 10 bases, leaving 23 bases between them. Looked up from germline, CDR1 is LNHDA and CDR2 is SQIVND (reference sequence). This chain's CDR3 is CASSGGIVLLKGKLFF. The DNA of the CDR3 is TGTGCCAGTAGTGGAGGGATTGTTCTCCTTAAAGGAAAACTGTTTTTT.

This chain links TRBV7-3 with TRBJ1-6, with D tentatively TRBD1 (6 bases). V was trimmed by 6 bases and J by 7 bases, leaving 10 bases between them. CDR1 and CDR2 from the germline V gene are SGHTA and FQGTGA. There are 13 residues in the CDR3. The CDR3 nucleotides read TGTGCCAGCAGTCGTAGGGGGAATTCACCCCTCCACTTT. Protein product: CASSRRGNSPLHF.

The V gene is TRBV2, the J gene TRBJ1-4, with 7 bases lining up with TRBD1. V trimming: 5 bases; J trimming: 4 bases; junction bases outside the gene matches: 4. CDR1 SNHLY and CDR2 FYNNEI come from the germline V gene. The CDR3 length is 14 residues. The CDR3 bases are TGTGCCAGCAGTCCGGGACAGTTTAATGAAAAACTGTTTTTT. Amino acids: CASSPGQFNEKLFF.

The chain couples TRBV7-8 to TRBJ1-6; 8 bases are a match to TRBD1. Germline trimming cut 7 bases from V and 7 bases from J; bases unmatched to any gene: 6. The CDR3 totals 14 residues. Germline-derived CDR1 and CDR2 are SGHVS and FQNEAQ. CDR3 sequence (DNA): TGTGCCAGCACCCAACAGGGGGTAAATTCACCCCTCCACTTT. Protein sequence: CASTQQGVNSPLHF.

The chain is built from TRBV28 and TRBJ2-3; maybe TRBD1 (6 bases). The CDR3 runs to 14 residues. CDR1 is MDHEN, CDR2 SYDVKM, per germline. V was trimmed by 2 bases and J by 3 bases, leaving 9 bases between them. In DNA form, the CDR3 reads TGTGCCAGCAGTTTAGGCCAGGGGACAGATACGCAGTATTTT. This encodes CASSLGQGTDTQYF.